This TCR beta chain was identified in a study of blood T cell repertoires in COVID-19. Methods used by the authors: Amplification with reference gene primers provided the estimates of nucleated cell counts. The table came from immunoSEQ multiplex PCR; TCRdb's copy has only in-frame clones and leaves some out. That table supplies the V and J calls and clone size; D and trimming were determined from the DNA. The data hold approximately 30,000 clones, with 88% observed a single time. The sample taken for sequencing was peripheral blood. This clonotype originated in a human donor in a cohort sampled during active COVID-19.

CDR3 sequence: CASSLGTGVYYGYTF. In nucleotides, the CDR3 is TGTGCCAGCAGCTTGGGGACAGGGGTTTACTATGGCTACACCTTC. V and J are TRBV5-8 and TRBJ1-2; 9 bases fit TRBD1. The CDR3 has 15 residues. Germline V gene lookup returns CDR1 SGHTS and CDR2 YDEGEE. J gave up 3 bases and V 0 bases, and 3 bases lay outside the gene matches.